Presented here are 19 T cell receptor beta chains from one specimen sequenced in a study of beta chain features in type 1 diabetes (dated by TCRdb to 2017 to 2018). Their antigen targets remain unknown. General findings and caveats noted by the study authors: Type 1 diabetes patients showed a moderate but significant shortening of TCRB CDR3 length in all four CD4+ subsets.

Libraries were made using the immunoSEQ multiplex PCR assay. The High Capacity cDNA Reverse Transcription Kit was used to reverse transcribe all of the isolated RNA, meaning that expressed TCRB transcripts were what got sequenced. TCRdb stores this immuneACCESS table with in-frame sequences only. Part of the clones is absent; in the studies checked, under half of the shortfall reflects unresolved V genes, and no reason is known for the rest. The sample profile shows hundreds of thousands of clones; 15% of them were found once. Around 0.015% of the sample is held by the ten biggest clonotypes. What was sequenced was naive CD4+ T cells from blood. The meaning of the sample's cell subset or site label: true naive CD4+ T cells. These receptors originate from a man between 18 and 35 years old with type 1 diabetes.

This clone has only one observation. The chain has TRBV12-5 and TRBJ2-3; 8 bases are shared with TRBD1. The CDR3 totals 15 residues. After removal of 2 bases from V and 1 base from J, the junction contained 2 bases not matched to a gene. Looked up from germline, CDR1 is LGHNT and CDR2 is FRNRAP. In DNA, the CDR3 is TGTGCTAGTGGTTTGAGGACAGGGCGCACAGATACGCAGTATTTT. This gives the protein CASGLRTGRTDTQYF.

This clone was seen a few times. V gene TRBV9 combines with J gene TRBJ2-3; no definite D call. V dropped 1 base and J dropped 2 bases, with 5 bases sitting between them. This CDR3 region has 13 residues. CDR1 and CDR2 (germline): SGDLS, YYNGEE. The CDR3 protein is CASSVINTDTQYF. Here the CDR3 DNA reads TGTGCCAGCAGCGTAATAAACACAGATACGCAGTATTTT. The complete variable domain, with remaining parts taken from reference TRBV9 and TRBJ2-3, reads DSGVTQTPKHLITATGQRVTLRCSPRSGDLSVYWYQQSLDQGLQFLIQYYNGEERAKGNILERFSAQQFPDLHSELNLSSLELGDSALYFCASSVINTDTQYFGPGTRLTVL.

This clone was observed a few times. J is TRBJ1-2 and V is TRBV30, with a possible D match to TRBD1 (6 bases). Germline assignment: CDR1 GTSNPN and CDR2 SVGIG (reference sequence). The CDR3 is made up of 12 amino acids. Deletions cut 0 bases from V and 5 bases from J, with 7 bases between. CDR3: CAWSVQGYGYTF. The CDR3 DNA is TGTGCCTGGAGTGTACAGGGTTATGGCTACACCTTC.

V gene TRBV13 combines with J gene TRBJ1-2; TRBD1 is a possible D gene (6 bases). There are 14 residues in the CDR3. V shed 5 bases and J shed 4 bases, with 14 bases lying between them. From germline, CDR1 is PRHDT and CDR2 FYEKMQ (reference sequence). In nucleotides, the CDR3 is TGTGCCAGCAGCGCCTCAACAGGGTCCTATGGCTACACCTTC. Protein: CASSASTGSYGYTF.

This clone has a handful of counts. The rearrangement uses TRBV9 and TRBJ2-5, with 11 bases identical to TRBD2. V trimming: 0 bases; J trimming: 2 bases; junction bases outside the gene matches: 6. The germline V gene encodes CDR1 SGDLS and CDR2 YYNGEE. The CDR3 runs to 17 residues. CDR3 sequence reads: CASSVAGLAGGQETQYF. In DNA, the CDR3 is TGTGCCAGCAGCGTAGCTGGGCTAGCGGGGGGACAAGAGACCCAGTACTTC.

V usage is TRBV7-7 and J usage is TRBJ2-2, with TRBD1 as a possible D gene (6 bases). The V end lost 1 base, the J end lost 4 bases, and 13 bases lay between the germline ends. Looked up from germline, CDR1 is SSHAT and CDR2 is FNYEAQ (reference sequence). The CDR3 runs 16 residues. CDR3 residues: CASSLVSGDLTGELFF. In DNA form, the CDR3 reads TGTGCCAGCAGCTTAGTCTCAGGGGACCTCACCGGGGAGCTGTTTTTT. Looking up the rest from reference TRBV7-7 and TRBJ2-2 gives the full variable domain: GAGVSQSPRYKVTKRGQDVTLRCDPISSHATLYWYQQALGQGPEFLTYFNYEAQPDKSGLPSDRFSAERPEGSISTLTIQRTEQRDSAMYRCASSLVSGDLTGELFFGEGSRLTVL.

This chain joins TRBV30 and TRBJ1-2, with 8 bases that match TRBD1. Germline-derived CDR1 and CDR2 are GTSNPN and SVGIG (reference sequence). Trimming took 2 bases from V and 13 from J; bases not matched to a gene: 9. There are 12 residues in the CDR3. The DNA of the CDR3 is TGTGCCTGGAGTCCCCTGGACAGGGTGATCACCTTC. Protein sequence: CAWSPLDRVITF.

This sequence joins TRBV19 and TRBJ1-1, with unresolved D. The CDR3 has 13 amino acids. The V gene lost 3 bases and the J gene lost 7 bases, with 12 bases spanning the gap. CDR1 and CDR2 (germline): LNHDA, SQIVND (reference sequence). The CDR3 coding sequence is TGTGCCAGTAGTATTGAGGGATCCGGTGAAGCTTTCTTT. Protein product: CASSIEGSGEAFF.

The CDR3 sequence: CASSLRDRGSDTQYF. DNA for the CDR3: TGTGCCAGCAGCCTCCGGGACAGGGGCTCAGATACGCAGTATTTT. V and J are TRBV11-2 and TRBJ2-3; 10 bases line up with TRBD1. With 5 bases clipped from V and 4 bases from J, the junction kept 6 bases outside the gene matches. Per the germline V gene, CDR1 is SGHAT and CDR2 is FQNNGV. This CDR3 has 15 residues. Drawing the rest from reference TRBV11-2 and TRBJ2-3, the complete variable domain is EAGVAQSPRYKIIEKRQSVAFWCNPISGHATLYWYQQILGQGPKLLIQFQNNGVVDDSQLPKDRFSAERLKGVDSTLKIQPAKLEDSAVYLCASSLRDRGSDTQYFGPGTRLTVL.

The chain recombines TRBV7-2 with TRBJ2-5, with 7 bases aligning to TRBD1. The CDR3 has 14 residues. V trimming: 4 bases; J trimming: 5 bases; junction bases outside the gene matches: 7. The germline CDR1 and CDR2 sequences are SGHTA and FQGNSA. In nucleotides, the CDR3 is TGTGCCAGCAGCTCCGGGACAGTGAGGGAGACCCAGTACTTC. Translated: CASSSGTVRETQYF. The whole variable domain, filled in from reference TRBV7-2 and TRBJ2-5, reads GAGVSQSPSNKVTEKGKDVELRCDPISGHTALYWYRQSLGQGLEFLIYFQGNSAPDKSGLPSDRFSAERTGGSVSTLTIQRTQQEDSAVYLCASSSGTVRETQYFGPGTRLLVL.

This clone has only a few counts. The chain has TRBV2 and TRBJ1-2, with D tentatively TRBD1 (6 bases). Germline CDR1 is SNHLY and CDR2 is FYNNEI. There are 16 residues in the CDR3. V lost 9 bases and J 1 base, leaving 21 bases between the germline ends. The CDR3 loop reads CARRDVGTPHNYGYTF. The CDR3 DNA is TGTGCCAGGAGAGATGTTGGGACACCACATAACTATGGCTACACCTTC.

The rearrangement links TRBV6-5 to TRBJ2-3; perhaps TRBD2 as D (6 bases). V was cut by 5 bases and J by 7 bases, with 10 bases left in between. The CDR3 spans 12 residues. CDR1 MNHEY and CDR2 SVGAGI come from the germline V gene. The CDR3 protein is CASSEEGYTQYF. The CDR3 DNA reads TGTGCCAGCAGTGAGGAGGGATATACGCAGTATTTT.

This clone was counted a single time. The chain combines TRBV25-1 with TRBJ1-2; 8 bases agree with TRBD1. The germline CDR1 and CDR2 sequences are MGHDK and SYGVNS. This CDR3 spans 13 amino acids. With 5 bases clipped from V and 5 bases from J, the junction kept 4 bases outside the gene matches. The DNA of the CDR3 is TGTGCCAGCAGTCGGACAGGGCTTTATGGCTACACCTTC. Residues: CASSRTGLYGYTF.

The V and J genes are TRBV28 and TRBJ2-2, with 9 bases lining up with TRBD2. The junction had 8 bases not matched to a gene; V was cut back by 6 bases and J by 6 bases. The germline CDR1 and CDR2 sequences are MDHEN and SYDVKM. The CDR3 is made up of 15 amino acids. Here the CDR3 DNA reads TGTGCCAGCAGAAACGGCGGGAGGGCCGCCGGGGAGCTGTTTTTT. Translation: CASRNGGRAAGELFF.

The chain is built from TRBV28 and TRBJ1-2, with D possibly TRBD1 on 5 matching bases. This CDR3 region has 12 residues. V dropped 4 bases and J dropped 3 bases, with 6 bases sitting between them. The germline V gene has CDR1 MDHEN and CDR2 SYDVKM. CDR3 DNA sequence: TGTGCCAGCAGTTGGGGGGACTATGGCTACACCTTC. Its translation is CASSWGDYGYTF.

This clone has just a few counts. The CDR3 nucleotides read TGTGCCAGCAGCTTAGGCGTAGATACGCAGTATTTT. It yields the protein CASSLGVDTQYF. V is TRBV7-9 and J is TRBJ2-3, with D unresolved. The V end lost 1 base, the J end lost 5 bases, and 4 bases lay between the germline ends. Germline lookup yields CDR1 SEHNR and CDR2 FQNEAQ (reference sequence). This CDR3 has 12 residues.

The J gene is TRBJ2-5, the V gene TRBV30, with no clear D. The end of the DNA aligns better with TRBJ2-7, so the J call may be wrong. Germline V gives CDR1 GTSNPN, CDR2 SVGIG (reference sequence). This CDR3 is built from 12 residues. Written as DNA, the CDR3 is TGTGCCTGGAGTCCCGGCAGGTACGAGCAGTACTTC. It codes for CAWSPGRYEQYF.

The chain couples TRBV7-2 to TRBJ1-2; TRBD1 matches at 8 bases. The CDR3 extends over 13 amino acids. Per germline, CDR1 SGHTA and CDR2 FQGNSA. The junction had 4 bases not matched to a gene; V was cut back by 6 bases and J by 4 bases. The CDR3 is CASRETGGYGYTF. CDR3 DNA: TGTGCCAGCAGGGAAACAGGGGGCTATGGCTACACCTTC.

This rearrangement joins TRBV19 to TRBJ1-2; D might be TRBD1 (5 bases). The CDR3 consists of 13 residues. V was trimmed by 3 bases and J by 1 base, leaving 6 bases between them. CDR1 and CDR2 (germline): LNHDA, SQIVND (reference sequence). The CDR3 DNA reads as TGTGCCAGTAGTATTGACAGTAACTATGGCTACACCTTC. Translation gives CASSIDSNYGYTF.